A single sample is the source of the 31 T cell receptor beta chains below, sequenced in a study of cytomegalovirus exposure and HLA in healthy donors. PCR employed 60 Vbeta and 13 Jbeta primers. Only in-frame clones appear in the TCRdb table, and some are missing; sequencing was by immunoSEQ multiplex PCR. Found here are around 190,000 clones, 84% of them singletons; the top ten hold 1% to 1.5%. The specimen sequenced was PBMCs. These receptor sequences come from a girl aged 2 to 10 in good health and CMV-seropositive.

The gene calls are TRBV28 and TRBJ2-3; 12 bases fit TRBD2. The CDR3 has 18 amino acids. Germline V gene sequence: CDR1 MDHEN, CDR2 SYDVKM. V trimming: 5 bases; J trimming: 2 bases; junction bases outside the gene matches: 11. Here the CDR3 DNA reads TGTGCCAGCAGTACGAGGACTAGCGGGAAAACCTTCACAGATACGCAGTATTTT. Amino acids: CASSTRTSGKTFTDTQYF. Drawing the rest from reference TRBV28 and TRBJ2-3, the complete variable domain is DVKVTQSSRYLVKRTGEKVFLECVQDMDHENMFWYRQDPGLGLRLIYFSYDVKMKEKGDIPEGYSVSREKKERFSLILESASTNQTSMYLCASSTRTSGKTFTDTQYFGPGTRLTVL.

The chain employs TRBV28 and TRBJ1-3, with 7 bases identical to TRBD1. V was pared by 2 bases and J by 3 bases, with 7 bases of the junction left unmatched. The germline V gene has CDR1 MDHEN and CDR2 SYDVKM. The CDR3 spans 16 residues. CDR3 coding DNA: TGTGCCAGCAGTTTACCCGGGGCAGGGGGTGGAAACACCATATATTTT. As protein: CASSLPGAGGGNTIYF.

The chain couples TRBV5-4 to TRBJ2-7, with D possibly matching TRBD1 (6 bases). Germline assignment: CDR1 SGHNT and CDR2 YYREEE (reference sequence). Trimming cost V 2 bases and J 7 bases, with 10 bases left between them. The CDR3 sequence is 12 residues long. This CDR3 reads CASSLLGGEQYF. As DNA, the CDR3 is TGTGCCAGCAGCTTACTAGGGGGTGAGCAGTACTTC.

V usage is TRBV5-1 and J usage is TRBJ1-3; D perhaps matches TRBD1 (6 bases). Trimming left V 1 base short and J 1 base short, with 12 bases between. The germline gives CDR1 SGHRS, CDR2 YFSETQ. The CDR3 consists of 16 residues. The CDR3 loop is CASSLTGRGSGNTIYF. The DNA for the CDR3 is TGCGCCAGCAGCTTGACAGGGCGAGGATCTGGAAACACCATATATTTT.

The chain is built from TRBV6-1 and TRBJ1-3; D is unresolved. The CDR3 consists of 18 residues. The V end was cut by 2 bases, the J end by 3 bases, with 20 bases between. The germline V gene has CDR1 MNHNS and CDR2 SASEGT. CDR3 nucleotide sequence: TGTGCCAGCAGTGAATCTGGACTCAACTTTGGGTATGGAAACACCATATATTTT. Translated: CASSESGLNFGYGNTIYF.

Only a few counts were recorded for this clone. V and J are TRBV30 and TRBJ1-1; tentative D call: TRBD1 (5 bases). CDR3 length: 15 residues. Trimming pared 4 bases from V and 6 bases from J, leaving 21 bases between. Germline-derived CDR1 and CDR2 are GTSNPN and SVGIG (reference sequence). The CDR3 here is CAWMPGLTNRPEAFF. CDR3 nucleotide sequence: TGTGCCTGGATGCCGGGACTGACGAACAGGCCTGAAGCTTTCTTT.

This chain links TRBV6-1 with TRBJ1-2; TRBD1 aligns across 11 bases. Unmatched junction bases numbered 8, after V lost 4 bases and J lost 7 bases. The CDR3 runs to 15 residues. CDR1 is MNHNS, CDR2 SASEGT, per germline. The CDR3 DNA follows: TGTGCCAGCAGTGGGGCGGACAGGGGGCGACGTGGCTACACCTTC. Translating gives CASSGADRGRRGYTF.

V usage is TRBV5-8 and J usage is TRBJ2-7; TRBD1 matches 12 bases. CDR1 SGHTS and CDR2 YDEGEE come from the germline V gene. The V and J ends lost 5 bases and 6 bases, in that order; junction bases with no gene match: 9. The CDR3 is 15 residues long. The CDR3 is CASSRAGTGGLEQYF. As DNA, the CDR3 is TGTGCCAGCAGTCGGGCCGGGACAGGGGGCCTCGAGCAGTACTTC.

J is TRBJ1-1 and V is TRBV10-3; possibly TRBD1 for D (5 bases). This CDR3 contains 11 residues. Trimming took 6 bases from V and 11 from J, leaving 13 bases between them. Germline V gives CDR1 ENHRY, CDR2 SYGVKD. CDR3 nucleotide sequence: TGTGCCATCAGGGGGACTCGAGGTGCTTTCTTT. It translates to CAIRGTRGAFF.

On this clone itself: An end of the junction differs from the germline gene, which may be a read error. CDR3 coding DNA: TGTTCCAGCAGCTTAGGGGACAGGGGAACTAATGAAAAACTGTTTTTT. It encodes CSSSLGDRGTNEKLFF. The chain has TRBV7-9 and TRBJ1-4; TRBD1 aligns across 10 bases. The CDR3 totals 16 residues. Germline CDR1 is SEHNR and CDR2 is FQNEAQ (reference sequence).

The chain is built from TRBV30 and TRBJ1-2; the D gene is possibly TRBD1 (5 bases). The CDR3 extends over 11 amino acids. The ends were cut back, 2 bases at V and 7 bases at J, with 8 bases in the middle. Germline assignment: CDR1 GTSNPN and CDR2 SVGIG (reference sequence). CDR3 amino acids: CAWSRQGGYTF. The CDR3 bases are TGTGCCTGGAGTCGGCAGGGTGGCTACACCTTC. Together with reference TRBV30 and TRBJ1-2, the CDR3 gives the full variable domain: SQTIHQWPATLVQPVGSPLSLECTVEGTSNPNLYWYRQAAGRGLQLLFYSVGIGQISSEVPQNLSASRPQDRQFILSSKKLLLSDSGFYLCAWSRQGGYTFGSGTRLTVV.

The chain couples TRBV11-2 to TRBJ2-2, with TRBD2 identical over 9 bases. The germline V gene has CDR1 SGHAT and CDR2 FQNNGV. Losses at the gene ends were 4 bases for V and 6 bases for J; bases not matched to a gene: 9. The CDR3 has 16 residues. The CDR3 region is CASSSISGRGAGELFF. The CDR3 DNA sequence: TGTGCCAGCAGCTCAATTAGCGGGAGAGGCGCCGGGGAGCTGTTTTTT. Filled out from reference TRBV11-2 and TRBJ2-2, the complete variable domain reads EAGVAQSPRYKIIEKRQSVAFWCNPISGHATLYWYQQILGQGPKLLIQFQNNGVVDDSQLPKDRFSAERLKGVDSTLKIQPAKLEDSAVYLCASSSISGRGAGELFFGEGSRLTVL.

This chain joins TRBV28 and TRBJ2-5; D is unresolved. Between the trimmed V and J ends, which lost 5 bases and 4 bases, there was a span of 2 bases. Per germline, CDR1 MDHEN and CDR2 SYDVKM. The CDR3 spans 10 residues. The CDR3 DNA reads TGTGCCAGCAGTCGAGAGACCCAGTACTTC. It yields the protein CASSRETQYF.

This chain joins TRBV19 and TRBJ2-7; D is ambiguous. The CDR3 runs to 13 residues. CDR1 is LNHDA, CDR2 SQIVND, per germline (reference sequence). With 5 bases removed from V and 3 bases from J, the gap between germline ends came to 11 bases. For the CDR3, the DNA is TGTGCCAGTAGTTACCAGGCTGGCTACGAGCAGTACTTC. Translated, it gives CASSYQAGYEQYF. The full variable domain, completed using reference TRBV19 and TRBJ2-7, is DGGITQSPKYLFRKEGQNVTLSCEQNLNHDAMYWYRQDPGQGLRLIYYSQIVNDFQKGDIAEGYSVSREKKESFPLTVTSAQKNPTAFYLCASSYQAGYEQYFGPGTRLTVT.

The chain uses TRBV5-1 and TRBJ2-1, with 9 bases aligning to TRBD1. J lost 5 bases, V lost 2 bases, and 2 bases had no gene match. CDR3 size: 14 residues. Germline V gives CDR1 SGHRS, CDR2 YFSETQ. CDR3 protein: CASSLRTGDNEQFF. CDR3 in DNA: TGCGCCAGCAGCTTAAGGACAGGGGACAATGAGCAGTTCTTC.

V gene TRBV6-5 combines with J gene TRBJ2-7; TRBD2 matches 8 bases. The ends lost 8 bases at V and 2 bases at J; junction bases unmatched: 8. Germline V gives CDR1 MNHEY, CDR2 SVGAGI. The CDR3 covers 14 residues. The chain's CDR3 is CASGPGTRTYEQYF. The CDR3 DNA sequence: TGTGCCAGCGGACCCGGGACTAGGACCTACGAGCAGTACTTC.

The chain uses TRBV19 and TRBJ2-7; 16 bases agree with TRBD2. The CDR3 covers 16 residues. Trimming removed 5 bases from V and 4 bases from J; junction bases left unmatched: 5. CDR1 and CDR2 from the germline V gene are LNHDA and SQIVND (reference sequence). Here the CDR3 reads CASSPGTSGRAYEQYF. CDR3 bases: TGTGCCAGTAGTCCCGGGACTAGCGGGAGGGCTTACGAGCAGTACTTC.

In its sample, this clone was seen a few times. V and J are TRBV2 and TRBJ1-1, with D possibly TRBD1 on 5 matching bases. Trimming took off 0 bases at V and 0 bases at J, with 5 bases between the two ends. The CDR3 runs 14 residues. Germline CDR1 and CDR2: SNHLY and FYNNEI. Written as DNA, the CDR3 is TGTGCCAGCAGTGAAGCAGGGGTGAACACTGAAGCTTTCTTT. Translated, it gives CASSEAGVNTEAFF.

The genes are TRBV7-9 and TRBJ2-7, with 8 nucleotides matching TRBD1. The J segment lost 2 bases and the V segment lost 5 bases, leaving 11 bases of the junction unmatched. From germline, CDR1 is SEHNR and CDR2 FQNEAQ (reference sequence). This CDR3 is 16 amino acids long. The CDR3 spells CASSQGQGASTYEQYF. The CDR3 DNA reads TGTGCCAGCAGCCAGGGGCAGGGGGCGTCTACCTACGAGCAGTACTTC.

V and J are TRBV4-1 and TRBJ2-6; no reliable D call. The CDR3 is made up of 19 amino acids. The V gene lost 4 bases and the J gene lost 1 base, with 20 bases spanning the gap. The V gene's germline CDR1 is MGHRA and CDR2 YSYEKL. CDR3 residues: CASSRPERGEPSGANVLTF. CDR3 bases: TGCGCCAGCAGCCGACCAGAACGAGGAGAACCTTCTGGGGCCAACGTCCTGACTTTC.

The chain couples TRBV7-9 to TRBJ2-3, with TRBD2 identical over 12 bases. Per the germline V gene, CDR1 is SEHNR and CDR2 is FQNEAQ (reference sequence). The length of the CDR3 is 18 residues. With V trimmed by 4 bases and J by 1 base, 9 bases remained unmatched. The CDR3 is CASSSTSGSKWGTDTQYF. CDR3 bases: TGTGCCAGCAGCTCGACTAGCGGGAGTAAATGGGGCACAGATACGCAGTATTTT.

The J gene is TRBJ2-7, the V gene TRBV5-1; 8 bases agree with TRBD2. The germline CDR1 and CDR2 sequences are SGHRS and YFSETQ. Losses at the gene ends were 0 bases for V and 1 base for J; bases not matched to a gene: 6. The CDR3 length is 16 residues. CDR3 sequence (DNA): TGCGCCAGCAGCTTGGAAGCGGGAGTTAAGTCCTACGAGCAGTACTTC. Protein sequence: CASSLEAGVKSYEQYF.

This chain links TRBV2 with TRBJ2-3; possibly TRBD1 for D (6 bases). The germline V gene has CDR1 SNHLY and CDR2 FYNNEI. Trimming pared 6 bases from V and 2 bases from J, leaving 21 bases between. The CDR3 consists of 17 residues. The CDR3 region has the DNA TGTGCCAGCAGCCTCCTCACCTGGACAGCAGACACAGATACGCAGTATTTT. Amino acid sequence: CASSLLTWTADTDTQYF.

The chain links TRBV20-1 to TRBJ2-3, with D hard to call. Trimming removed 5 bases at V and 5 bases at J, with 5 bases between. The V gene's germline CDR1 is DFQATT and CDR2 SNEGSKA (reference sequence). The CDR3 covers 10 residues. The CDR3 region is CSASIDTQYF. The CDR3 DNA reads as TGCAGTGCTTCCATAGATACGCAGTATTTT.

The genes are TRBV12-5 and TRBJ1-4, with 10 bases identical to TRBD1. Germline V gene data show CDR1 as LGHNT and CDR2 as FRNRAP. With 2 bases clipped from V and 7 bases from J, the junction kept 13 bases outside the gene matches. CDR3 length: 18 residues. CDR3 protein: CASGLWNSPGQGSEKLFF. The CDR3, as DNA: TGTGCTAGTGGTTTGTGGAACTCCCCGGGACAGGGGAGTGAAAAACTGTTTTTT.

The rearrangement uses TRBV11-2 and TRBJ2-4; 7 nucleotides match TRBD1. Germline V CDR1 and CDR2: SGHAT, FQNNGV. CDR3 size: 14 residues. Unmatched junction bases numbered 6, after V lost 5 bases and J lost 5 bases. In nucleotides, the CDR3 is TGTGCCAGCAGCCCTCGGACAGGCCAAAACATTCAGTACTTC. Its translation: CASSPRTGQNIQYF.

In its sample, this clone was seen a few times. The CDR3 here is CASSKTGTGGTEAFF. The DNA for the CDR3 is TGTGCCAGCAGCAAGACCGGGACAGGGGGCACTGAAGCTTTCTTT. V and J are TRBV7-6 and TRBJ1-1; TRBD1 agrees at 11 bases. The J segment lost 4 bases and the V segment lost 5 bases, leaving 6 bases of the junction unmatched. CDR3 length: 15 amino acids. Germline lookup yields CDR1 SGHVS and CDR2 FNYEAQ.

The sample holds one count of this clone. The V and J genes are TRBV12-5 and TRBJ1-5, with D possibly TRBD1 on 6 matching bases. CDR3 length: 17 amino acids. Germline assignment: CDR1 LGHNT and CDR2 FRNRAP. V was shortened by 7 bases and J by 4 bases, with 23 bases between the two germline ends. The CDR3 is CASAGRGSGAGNQPQHF. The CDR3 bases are TGTGCTAGTGCCGGTAGGGGGTCTGGGGCTGGAAATCAGCCCCAGCATTTT.

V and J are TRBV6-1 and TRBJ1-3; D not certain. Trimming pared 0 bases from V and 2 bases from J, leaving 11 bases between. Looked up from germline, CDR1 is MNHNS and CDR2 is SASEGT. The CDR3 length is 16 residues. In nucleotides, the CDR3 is TGTGCCAGCAGTGAAGCGGAGGGTTACACTGGAAACACCATATATTTT. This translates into CASSEAEGYTGNTIYF.

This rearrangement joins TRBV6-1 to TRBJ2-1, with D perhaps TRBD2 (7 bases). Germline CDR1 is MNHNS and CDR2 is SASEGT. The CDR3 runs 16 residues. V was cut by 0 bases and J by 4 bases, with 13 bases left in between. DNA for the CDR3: TGTGCCAGCAGTGAAGCAGGGGGGGAGGCGTACAATGAGCAGTTCTTC. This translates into CASSEAGGEAYNEQFF.

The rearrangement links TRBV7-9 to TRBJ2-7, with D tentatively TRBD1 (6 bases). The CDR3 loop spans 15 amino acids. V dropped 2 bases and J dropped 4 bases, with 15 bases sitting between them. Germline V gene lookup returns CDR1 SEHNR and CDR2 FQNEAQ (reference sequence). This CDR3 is CASSLKDRNRYEQYF. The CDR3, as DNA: TGTGCCAGCAGCTTAAAGGACAGAAATCGGTACGAGCAGTACTTC.